This TCR beta chain appears in the sequencing data of a study of Ad26.COV2.S vaccination and SARS-CoV-2 variants. Repertoires were generated with immunoSEQ multiplex PCR, while TCRdb's copy carries only in-frame clones and drops some. The sample carries 380,000 or so clones, about 83% recorded once. Treatment given: about 20 received Ad26.COV2.S at low or high dose, single or two shots; about 5 received placebo; per-sample allocation not given. Collection of the samples took place on day 63 after the first injection of vaccine or placebo. CDR3 length: 14 amino acids. Between the trimmed V and J ends, which lost 5 bases and 3 bases, there was a span of 13 bases. The V gene's germline CDR1 is MNHEY and CDR2 SVGAGI.

This clonotype was sampled from a person aged 18-60 years who received the Ad26.COV2.S COVID-19 vaccine or a placebo. The V and J genes are TRBV6-5 and TRBJ1-2; D might be TRBD1 (6 bases). The sample in question was peripheral blood, obtained in a trial of Ad26.COV2.S vaccine versus placebo. As DNA, the CDR3 is TGTGCCAGCAGTCCCCGTCGGGGGCACTATGGCTACACCTTC. Translating gives CASSPRRGHYGYTF.